Below are 17 T cell receptor beta chains sequenced from a single sample in a study of cytomegalovirus exposure and HLA in healthy donors. This PCR relied on a set of 60 Vbeta primers and 13 Jbeta primers. TCRdb's copy holds only in-frame clones and misses some; the assay was immunoSEQ multiplex PCR. The repertoire holds 150,000 to 200,000 clones, 84% seen once, with roughly 5.2% in the top ten. Sequenced: PBMCs. The receptors here all came from a man aged 18-30 years in good health and CMV-seronegative.

Here the CDR3 reads CASKGTPGTSNEQYF. CDR3 nucleotides: TGTGCCAGCAAGGGTACGCCCGGGACTAGCAACGAGCAGTACTTC. This chain links TRBV27 with TRBJ2-7; 9 positions match TRBD2. Per the germline V gene, CDR1 is MNHEY and CDR2 is SMNVEV (reference sequence). The CDR3 is 15 residues long. Germline trimming cut 7 bases from V and 5 bases from J; bases unmatched to any gene: 12.

The chain employs TRBV5-1 and TRBJ1-5, with 9 bases aligning to TRBD1. Germline V CDR1 and CDR2: SGHRS, YFSETQ. The CDR3 is made up of 18 amino acids. V trimming: 4 bases; J trimming: 0 bases; junction bases outside the gene matches: 11. The CDR3 reads CASSPRDRDTNSNQPQHF. The CDR3 DNA reads as TGCGCCAGCAGCCCACGGGACAGGGACACTAATAGCAATCAGCCCCAGCATTTT.

The count of this clone is one. The CDR3 spells CASSLGGTGNTEAFF. For the CDR3, the DNA is TGTGCCAGCAGCTTAGGAGGGACAGGGAACACTGAAGCTTTCTTT. This chain joins TRBV7-2 and TRBJ1-1; TRBD1 aligns across 8 bases. Per the germline V gene, CDR1 is SGHTA and CDR2 is FQGNSA. The CDR3 extends over 15 amino acids. After removal of 1 base from V and 1 base from J, the junction contained 2 bases not matched to a gene. The whole variable domain, remainder taken from reference TRBV7-2 and TRBJ1-1, is GAGVSQSPSNKVTEKGKDVELRCDPISGHTALYWYRQSLGQGLEFLIYFQGNSAPDKSGLPSDRFSAERTGGSVSTLTIQRTQQEDSAVYLCASSLGGTGNTEAFFGQGTRLTVV.

The rearrangement joins TRBV7-9 to TRBJ1-4, with D possibly being TRBD1 (5 bases). This CDR3 contains 14 residues. Germline V CDR1 and CDR2: SEHNR, FQNEAQ (reference sequence). V was clipped by 5 bases and J by 0 bases, with 7 bases between them. Here the CDR3 reads CASSVTATNEKLFF. The CDR3 DNA reads as TGTGCCAGCAGCGTGACAGCAACTAATGAAAAACTGTTTTTT.

This sequence joins TRBV6-5 and TRBJ2-3; 15 bases align to TRBD2. V shed 4 bases and J 5 bases; nucleotides not matched to a gene: 4. The CDR3 runs to 16 residues. The germline CDR1 and CDR2 sequences are MNHEY and SVGAGI. The CDR3 spells CASSWTSGGGLDTQYF. CDR3 in DNA: TGTGCCAGCAGTTGGACTAGCGGGGGGGGGCTAGATACGCAGTATTTT.

The chain uses TRBV30 and TRBJ2-5, with TRBD2 matching 9 bases. The J call may not be correct, given that the DNA end is closer to TRBJ2-7. This CDR3 spans 14 amino acids. Germline lookup yields CDR1 GTSNPN and CDR2 SVGIG (reference sequence). The CDR3 DNA reads as TGTGCCTCCATTAGCGGGAGAACATCCTACGAGCAGTACTTC. Its protein is CASISGRTSYEQYF.

The rearrangement links TRBV6-5 to TRBJ1-6; TRBD1 agrees at 7 bases. V lost 9 bases and J lost 7; bases outside the gene matches: 6. The V gene's germline CDR1 is MNHEY and CDR2 SVGAGI. This CDR3 is built from 13 residues. This chain's CDR3 is CASTTTGNSPLHF. CDR3 nucleotide sequence: TGTGCCAGTACAACGACAGGGAATTCACCCCTCCACTTT.

The rearrangement uses TRBV19 and TRBJ2-7; 10 positions match TRBD1. This CDR3 contains 14 residues. The junction had 4 bases not matched to a gene; V was cut back by 3 bases and J by 5 bases. Per the germline V gene, CDR1 is LNHDA and CDR2 is SQIVND (reference sequence). Here the CDR3 reads CASSIADRGDEQYF. For the CDR3, the DNA is TGTGCCAGTAGTATCGCGGACAGGGGGGACGAGCAGTACTTC.

The chain's CDR3 is CASSPNSYNEQFF. The CDR3 DNA follows: TGTGCCAGCAGCCCAAACTCCTACAATGAGCAGTTCTTC. The chain employs TRBV11-2 and TRBJ2-1; D not resolved. The CDR3 spans 13 residues. Trimming left V 5 bases short and J 0 bases short, with 5 bases between. CDR1 and CDR2 from the germline V gene are SGHAT and FQNNGV.

The rearrangement uses TRBV7-2 and TRBJ2-7; 7 bases map to TRBD1. The CDR3 totals 17 residues. J gave up 5 bases and V 1 base, and 14 bases lay outside the gene matches. Germline CDR1 SGHTA, CDR2 FQGNSA. The CDR3 DNA follows: TGTGCCAGCAGCTTAGAAAGAGGGAGACAGGGCCTAAACGAGCAGTACTTC. Translation: CASSLERGRQGLNEQYF. The complete variable domain, with remaining parts taken from reference TRBV7-2 and TRBJ2-7, reads GAGVSQSPSNKVTEKGKDVELRCDPISGHTALYWYRQSLGQGLEFLIYFQGNSAPDKSGLPSDRFSAERTGGSVSTLTIQRTQQEDSAVYLCASSLERGRQGLNEQYFGPGTRLTVT.

This chain connects TRBV19 to TRBJ1-1; possible D gene TRBD1, 5 bases. This CDR3 has 13 residues. The germline gives CDR1 LNHDA, CDR2 SQIVND (reference sequence). V was shortened by 8 bases and J by 4 bases, with 14 bases between the two germline ends. CDR3 sequence reads: CASSGFGGTEAFF. CDR3 DNA sequence: TGTGCCAGTTCGGGCTTCGGGGGCACTGAAGCTTTCTTT.

About this clone: One end of the junction varies from germline; a read error may be responsible. This CDR3 is CASRDRGRRPEASF. As DNA, the CDR3 is TGTGCCAGCAGGGACAGGGGCCGGCGCCCTGAAGCTTCCTTT. The chain carries TRBV6-1 and TRBJ1-1, with 9 bases fitting TRBD1. This CDR3 has 14 amino acids. Germline-derived CDR1 and CDR2 are MNHNS and SASEGT.

The table lists this clone with a few counts. CDR3 nucleotides: TGCGCCAGCAGCCAAGGCCAACTAGCGGGAGAGGAGACCCAGTACTTC. Residues: CASSQGQLAGEETQYF. The chain recombines TRBV4-3 with TRBJ2-5, with 11 bases that match TRBD2. CDR3 length: 16 amino acids. Germline V gene lookup returns CDR1 LGHNA and CDR2 YSLEER. V lost 1 base and J lost 5; bases outside the gene matches: 6.

This clone was seen more than once but under ten times. The V gene is TRBV5-6, the J gene TRBJ1-1; D gene ambiguous. This CDR3 comprises 15 residues. Trimming removed 5 bases from V and 1 base from J, with 15 bases in between. Looked up from germline, CDR1 is SGHDT and CDR2 is YYEEEE. CDR3 nucleotide sequence: TGTGCCAGCAGATTCTTGACTCCAGCGAACACTGAAGCTTTCTTT. This gives the protein CASRFLTPANTEAFF.

V and J are TRBV4-1 and TRBJ1-4; no definite D call. Per the germline V gene, CDR1 is MGHRA and CDR2 is YSYEKL. Trimming left V 0 bases short and J 0 bases short, with 8 bases between. The CDR3 extends over 16 amino acids. The CDR3 here is CASSQDVIPTNEKLFF. The CDR3 DNA sequence: TGCGCCAGCAGCCAAGATGTCATCCCAACTAATGAAAAACTGTTTTTT.

The rearrangement joins TRBV11-3 to TRBJ1-1; 7 bases are shared with TRBD1. Germline V gene data show CDR1 as SGHNT and CDR2 as YENEEA. Trimming cost V 7 bases and J 0 bases; bases outside gene matches: 8. This CDR3 contains 15 residues. CDR3 sequence: CASNQQGLVNTEAFF. The CDR3 DNA reads as TGTGCCAGCAACCAACAGGGGCTTGTGAACACTGAAGCTTTCTTT.

This clone appeared once. This sequence joins TRBV15 and TRBJ2-7; 8 nucleotides line up with TRBD2. The ends lost 5 bases at V and 6 bases at J; junction bases unmatched: 3. CDR1 is LNHNV and CDR2 is YYDKDF in the germline V gene (reference sequence). This CDR3 contains 12 residues. CDR3 sequence (DNA): TGTGCCACCAGCCGGGGGGGTCGCGAGCAGTACTTC. Its translation: CATSRGGREQYF.